This TCR beta chain was profiled in a study of T cells after yellow fever vaccination. Study-wide points: Contaminants from the bulk population, in the form of abundant clonotypes, could be found in FACS-sorted repertoires. Booster samples showed a return of most primary-vaccination clones (approximately 95% CD4, 88% CD8).

The germline CDR1 and CDR2 sequences are SQVTM and ANQGSEA. This CDR3 contains 16 residues. Trimming cost V 4 bases and J 6 bases; bases outside gene matches: 12. This clonotype was counted a few times. The antigen is not known. Each CDR3 protein is one row after TCRdb ran MiXCR on the 5' RACE reads. Of 300,000 to 400,000 distinct CDR3 sequences listed, roughly 8.7% are singletons. This receptor was identified in a young man who received the YFV17D yellow fever vaccine. The gene calls are TRBV29-1 and TRBJ2-3, with 11 positions matching TRBD1. The sample consisted of PBMCs, taken on the day of the first yellow fever vaccination. CDR3 DNA sequence: TGCAGCGTTGTCGGGACAGGGGGATCCTTGGTGGATACGCAGTATTTT. Translating it yields CSVVGTGGSLVDTQYF.